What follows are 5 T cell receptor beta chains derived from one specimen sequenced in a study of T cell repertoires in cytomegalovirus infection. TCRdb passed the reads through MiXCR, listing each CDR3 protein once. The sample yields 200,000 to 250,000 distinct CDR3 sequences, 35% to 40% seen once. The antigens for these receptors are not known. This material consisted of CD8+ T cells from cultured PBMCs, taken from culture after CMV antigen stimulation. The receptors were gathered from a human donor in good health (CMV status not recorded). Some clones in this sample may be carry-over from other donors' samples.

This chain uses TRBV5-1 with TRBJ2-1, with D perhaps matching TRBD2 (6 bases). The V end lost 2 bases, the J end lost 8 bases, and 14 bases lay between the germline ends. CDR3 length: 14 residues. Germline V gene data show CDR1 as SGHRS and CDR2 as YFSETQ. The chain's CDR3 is CASSFREPLDEQFF. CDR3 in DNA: TGCGCCAGCAGCTTTCGGGAGCCGCTGGATGAGCAGTTCTTC.

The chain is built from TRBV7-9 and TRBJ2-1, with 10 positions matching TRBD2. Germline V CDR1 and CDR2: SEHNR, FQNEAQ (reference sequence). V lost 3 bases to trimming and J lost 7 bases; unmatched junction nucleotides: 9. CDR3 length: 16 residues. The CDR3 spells CASSLHGTSASNEQFF. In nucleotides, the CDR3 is TGTGCCAGCAGCTTGCACGGGACTAGCGCTTCGAATGAGCAGTTCTTC.

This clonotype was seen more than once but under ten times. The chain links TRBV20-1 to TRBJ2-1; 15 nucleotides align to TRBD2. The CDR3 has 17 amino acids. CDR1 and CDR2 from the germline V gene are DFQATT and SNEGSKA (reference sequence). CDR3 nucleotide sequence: TGCAGCCGACGGGGACTAGCGGGGGGCCCTACCTACAATGAGCAGTTCTTC. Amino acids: CSRRGLAGGPTYNEQFF.

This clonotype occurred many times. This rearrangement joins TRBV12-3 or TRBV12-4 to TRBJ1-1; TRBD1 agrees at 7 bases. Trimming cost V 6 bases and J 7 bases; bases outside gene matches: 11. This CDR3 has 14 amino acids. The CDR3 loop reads CASSPTGWNLEAFF. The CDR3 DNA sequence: TGTGCCAGCAGCCCGACAGGGTGGAACCTTGAAGCTTTCTTT.

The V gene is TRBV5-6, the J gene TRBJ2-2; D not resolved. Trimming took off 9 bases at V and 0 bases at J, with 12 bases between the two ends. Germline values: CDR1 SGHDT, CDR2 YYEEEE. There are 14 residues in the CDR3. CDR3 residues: CATTWDANTGELFF. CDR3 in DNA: TGTGCCACCACCTGGGATGCGAACACCGGGGAGCTGTTTTTT.